The next 32 T cell receptor beta chains were all read from a single sample in a study of monozygotic twins with inflammatory bowel disease. TCRdb reanalyzed the 5' RACE reads, giving one entry per CDR3 protein sequence and no DNA. The sample yields fewer than 200,000 distinct CDR3 sequences, of which the top ten take up roughly 2.6%. Material for sequencing was blood. The receptors here all came from a human donor with ulcerative colitis or Crohn's disease, or a healthy co-twin of an affected twin (not recorded which).

The chain carries TRBV28 and TRBJ1-5; TCRdb's D call, TRBD1, is unchecked because there is no DNA. This CDR3 region has 16 residues. Germline V gene data show CDR1 as MDHEN and CDR2 as SYDVKM. This chain's CDR3 is CASSLTRTGGNQPQHF.

CDR3 in amino acids: CASRPGLAGYNEQFF. This chain joins TRBV28 and TRBJ2-1; lacking DNA, the TRBD2 call made by TCRdb goes unchecked. Germline V gene data show CDR1 as MDHEN and CDR2 as SYDVKM. CDR3 size: 15 residues.

This rearrangement joins TRBV5-1 to TRBJ2-1; lacking DNA, the TRBD2 call made by TCRdb goes unchecked. This CDR3 contains 14 residues. Looked up from germline, CDR1 is SGHRS and CDR2 is YFSETQ. CDR3 in amino acids: CASSLEEREDEQFF.

The chain employs TRBV28 and TRBJ1-1. This CDR3 comprises 11 residues. CDR1 and CDR2 from the germline V gene are MDHEN and SYDVKM. CDR3: CASWLDAEAFF.

The V gene is TRBV5-4, the J gene TRBJ2-3; the D call from TCRdb, TRBD2, cannot be confirmed without DNA. The length of the CDR3 is 18 residues. In germline, CDR1 is SGHNT, CDR2 YYREEE (reference sequence). CDR3 loop: CASSLKLGQRESTDTQYF.

The V call is TRBV20-1, the J call TRBJ2-1; without DNA, the TCRdb call of TRBD2 cannot be checked. Germline V lookup: CDR1 DFQATT, CDR2 SNEGSKA (reference sequence). This CDR3 region has 16 residues. CDR3 residues: CSASGSSGRRSNEQFF.

This chain joins TRBV5-6 and TRBJ1-1. The CDR3 is 12 residues long. Germline V lookup: CDR1 SGHDT, CDR2 YYEEEE. This CDR3 is CASSLEVTEAFF.

The V gene is TRBV6-5, the J gene TRBJ2-2; TCRdb calls TRBD1, which cannot be checked without DNA. The germline V gene encodes CDR1 MNHEY and CDR2 SVGAGI. CDR3 length equals 16 residues. The CDR3 spells CASSYVKQGDTGELFF.

The chain employs TRBV24-1 and TRBJ2-1; the D call of TRBD2 rests on TCRdb alone, since no DNA is present to check it. Germline CDR1 reads KGHDR; CDR2 reads SFDVKD. The CDR3 extends over 17 amino acids. The CDR3 loop reads CATSDFMSGSVNNEQFF.

This rearrangement joins TRBV11-3 to TRBJ2-5; without DNA, the TCRdb call of TRBD1 cannot be checked. CDR3 length: 17 amino acids. Germline CDR1 SGHNT, CDR2 YENEEA. The chain's CDR3 is CASSLRQAGVSQETQYF.

The chain couples TRBV5-1 to TRBJ2-1. The CDR3 is 15 amino acids. Germline V gene lookup returns CDR1 SGHRS and CDR2 YFSETQ. This CDR3 is CASSPGVSSYNEQFF.

This chain's CDR3 is CAWSRSPETQYF. This chain uses TRBV30 with TRBJ2-5. CDR3 length equals 12 residues. The germline CDR1 and CDR2 sequences are GTSNPN and SVGIG (reference sequence).

This sequence joins TRBV5-1 and TRBJ2-2; TCRdb's D gene call, TRBD1, goes unchecked for lack of DNA. CDR1 SGHRS and CDR2 YFSETQ come from the germline V gene. This CDR3 is built from 17 residues. The CDR3 here is CASSLTPGTGDTGELFF.

V gene TRBV7-2 combines with J gene TRBJ1-3; TCRdb's assignment of TRBD1 cannot be checked, as there is no DNA. Germline-derived CDR1 and CDR2 are SGHTA and FQGNSA. The CDR3 runs 15 residues. CDR3 region: CASSFRDRRGNTIYF.

The chain employs TRBV20-1 and TRBJ1-2. The germline CDR1 and CDR2 sequences are DFQATT and SNEGSKA (reference sequence). There are 15 residues in the CDR3. CDR3 protein: CSARDAWGEGYGYTF.

The J gene is TRBJ2-3, the V gene TRBV13; the TCRdb D gene call, TRBD2, has no DNA to confirm it. Germline V gene data show CDR1 as PRHDT and CDR2 as FYEKMQ (reference sequence). This CDR3 spans 16 amino acids. The CDR3: CASSSSGEGVTDTQYF.

This chain links TRBV6-5 with TRBJ2-1; TCRdb picks TRBD1, but there is no DNA to check that call. The germline gives CDR1 MNHEY, CDR2 SVGAGI. The CDR3 contains 16 residues. CDR3 in amino acids: CASSYQGEPGPNEQFF.

The CDR3 here is CASRDGSGANVLTF. The rearrangement joins TRBV2 to TRBJ2-6. Per the germline V gene, CDR1 is SNHLY and CDR2 is FYNNEI. This CDR3 spans 14 amino acids.

The rearrangement links TRBV20-1 to TRBJ2-4; no DNA is available, so the TRBD1 call from TCRdb remains unchecked. The CDR3 is 16 residues long. CDR1 and CDR2 (germline): DFQATT, SNEGSKA (reference sequence). CDR3 in amino acids: CSAPPADRTSKNIQYF.

The V gene is TRBV6-2 or TRBV6-3, the J gene TRBJ2-2; TCRdb's assignment of TRBD2 cannot be checked, as there is no DNA. CDR1 is MNHEY and CDR2 is SVGEGT in the germline V gene. This CDR3 is 16 amino acids long. CDR3 loop: CASSNGLDGNTGELFF.

The chain has TRBV24-1 and TRBJ2-3; TCRdb lists TRBD2, though no DNA is available to test this call. Germline lookup yields CDR1 KGHDR and CDR2 SFDVKD. This CDR3 is built from 17 residues. CDR3 sequence reads: CATSDGRTSGSTDTQYF.

The chain couples TRBV7-8 to TRBJ1-6; TCRdb picks TRBD1, but there is no DNA to check that call. Germline V CDR1 and CDR2: SGHVS, FQNEAQ. The CDR3 totals 15 residues. The CDR3 loop is CASSLGQGAYSPLHF.

The CDR3 reads CASSLESAGSSYEQYF. This chain links TRBV7-3 with TRBJ2-7; without DNA, the TCRdb call of TRBD2 cannot be checked. The germline gives CDR1 SGHTA, CDR2 FQGTGA. This CDR3 has 16 amino acids.

The V gene is TRBV5-4, the J gene TRBJ1-1; the TRBD1 assignment by TCRdb is unverifiable without DNA. The CDR3 loop spans 13 amino acids. Looked up from germline, CDR1 is SGHNT and CDR2 is YYREEE (reference sequence). The CDR3 here is CASSLAGGDQAFF.

The chain has TRBV7-8 and TRBJ2-7. This CDR3 has 13 amino acids. Germline V gives CDR1 SGHVS, CDR2 FQNEAQ. The CDR3: CASSLEAEYEQYF.

The V gene is TRBV6-5, the J gene TRBJ2-5; lacking DNA, the TRBD1 call made by TCRdb goes unchecked. CDR3 size: 15 residues. Germline assignment: CDR1 MNHEY and CDR2 SVGAGI. The CDR3: CASSWEGDSQETQYF.

The V gene is TRBV7-8, the J gene TRBJ1-2; TCRdb indicates TRBD1, and absent DNA this call remains unverified. From germline, CDR1 is SGHVS and CDR2 FQNEAQ. The CDR3 covers 13 residues. The CDR3 is CASSLLRQDGYTF.

The V call is TRBV12-3 or TRBV12-4, the J call TRBJ1-5. This CDR3 has 13 amino acids. CDR3 loop: CASTVGRNQPQHF.

V gene TRBV5-1 combines with J gene TRBJ1-4; the D gene TCRdb calls, TRBD1, cannot be checked with no DNA. Germline loops: CDR1 SGHRS, CDR2 YFSETQ. The CDR3 has 15 residues. CDR3 sequence: CASSLRTGQGEKLFF.

The V call is TRBV20-1, the J call TRBJ2-1; absent DNA, TCRdb's TRBD2 call cannot be checked. This CDR3 is built from 15 residues. CDR1 DFQATT and CDR2 SNEGSKA come from the germline V gene (reference sequence). Here the CDR3 reads CSAPRASGAYNEQFF.

This chain uses TRBV10-3 with TRBJ1-3. This CDR3 has 13 residues. CDR1 and CDR2 (germline): ENHRY, SYGVKD. The CDR3 sequence is CAIRDVGENTIYF.

V and J are TRBV20-1 and TRBJ1-5; TCRdb picks TRBD1, but there is no DNA to check that call. CDR3 length equals 15 residues. CDR1 and CDR2 from the germline V gene are DFQATT and SNEGSKA (reference sequence). CDR3: CSARDSNRDSEPQHF.